The TCR beta chain under discussion was sequenced for a study of T cell responses to AZD1222 COVID-19 vaccine (dated by TCRdb to about 2021). About the investigation overall: AZD1222 recipients given second doses at about 4 weeks or at about 12 weeks were pooled, since spike-specific TCR depth and breadth were not found to differ between the two schedules. A total of just over 230 trial participants underwent TCR sequencing, of whom around 210 had received two doses of AZD1222 and 26 had received two doses of the MenACWY control vaccine. Trial participants were enrolled into age subgroups of 18-55, 56-69 and 70-plus years, which contained about 150, 28 and 57 TCR-sequenced participants, respectively. What the study reported, not specific to this receptor: Participants were mostly white British, with more females than males. The authors suggested clonal diversity may have been underestimated. Because no samples from the day 14 peak response were available, repertoires could be characterized only after the peak T cell response. Only five or six AZD1222 recipients were SARS-CoV-2 seropositive at baseline, limiting conclusions about previously exposed vaccinees. The 56-69-year group was small, and its depth increase did not reach significance, likely because of low power. Reportedly, almost half of the unique spike-specific TCRs recognized epitopes lying outside the regions that are mutated in the B.1.351 and B.1.1.7 variants. Spike-specific TCR breadth and depth rose significantly after two AZD1222 doses compared with day 0 and with MenACWY recipients. CD4 TCRs associated with the vaccine covered the entire spike protein, and the dominant responses were in regions 160-218 and 743-854.

This specimen's time point label, interpreted: baseline before first vaccination. Samples from vaccinated people were obtained from the UK trials COV001 and COV002, which included a single-blind randomized controlled phase 2/3 trial of AZD1222 (ChAdOx1 nCoV-19) in healthy adults. For TCRbeta chain sequencing, PBMC samples were collected from trial participants at day 0 and at day 28 after the second dose. Details on this clone: What this receptor recognizes is not known. Base qualities are not provided; no much larger clone lies one nucleotide away.

V lost 9 bases and J lost 2 bases, and the count of bases not matched to a germline gene is 18. Its CDR3 holds 18 amino acids, cysteine through phenylalanine. Kept here is only the CDR3 DNA, which spans 54 bases and is read in frame from base 1. The germline V gene (reference sequence) provides CDR1 LGHDT and CDR2 YNNKEL. The CDR3 regions of human TCRbeta chains were analyzed by immunosequencing. In the original analysis: TCRs in the repertoires were compared against a reference library of SARS-CoV-2-specific TCRs that had been generated with the MIRA antigen-specificity platform. Breadth meant the fraction of unique TCRs that were SARS-CoV-2-associated, whereas depth meant the fraction of total T cells that were SARS-CoV-2-associated. Using the MIRA data, each spike-specific TCR was mapped to the spike region that the TCR reacts to and placed in a CD4 or CD8 class. Log10-transformed breadth and depth values were compared by one-way ANOVA with Sidak's multiple comparisons tests. As stored in TCRdb, this immuneACCESS dataset retains in-frame rearrangements with V and J assigned. A fraction of the clones does not appear; measured against another copy, unresolved V genes explain less than half of the discrepancy, and the remainder lacks a known reason. For V, J and clone size, that table is used; D and trimming come from the DNA. The sample yields 90,000 to 95,000 clones; roughly 84% were counted once. Roughly 19% of the sample is held by the ten biggest clonotypes.

The sequence is built from TRBV3-1 (or the pseudogene TRBV3-2) and TRBJ1-5; 8 central nucleotides agree with TRBD1. This clonotype was obtained from an adult in good health. Specimen: peripheral blood, collected on day 0 of AZD1222 vaccination. CDR3 loop: CASFYRDRNLAGNQPQHF. DNA sequence: TGTGCCAGTTTCTATAGGGACAGGAATCTCGCGGGCAATCAGCCCCAGCATTTT.